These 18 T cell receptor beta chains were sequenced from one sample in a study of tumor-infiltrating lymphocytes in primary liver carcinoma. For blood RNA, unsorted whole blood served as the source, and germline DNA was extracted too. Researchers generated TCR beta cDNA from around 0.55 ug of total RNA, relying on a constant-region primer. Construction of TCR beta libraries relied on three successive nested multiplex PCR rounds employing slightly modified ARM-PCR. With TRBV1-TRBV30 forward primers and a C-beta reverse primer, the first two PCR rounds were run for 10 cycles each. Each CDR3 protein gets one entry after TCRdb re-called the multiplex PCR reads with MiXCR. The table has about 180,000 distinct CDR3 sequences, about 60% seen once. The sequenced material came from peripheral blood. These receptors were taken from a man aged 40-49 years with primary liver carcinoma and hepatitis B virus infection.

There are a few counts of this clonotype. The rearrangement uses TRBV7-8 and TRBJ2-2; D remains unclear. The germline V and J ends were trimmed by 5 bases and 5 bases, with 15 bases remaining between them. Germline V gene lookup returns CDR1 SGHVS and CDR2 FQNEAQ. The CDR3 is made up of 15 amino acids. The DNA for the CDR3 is TGTGCCAGCAGCGAGATGACCCATCCGACCGGGGAGCTGTTTTTT. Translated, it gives CASSEMTHPTGELFF.

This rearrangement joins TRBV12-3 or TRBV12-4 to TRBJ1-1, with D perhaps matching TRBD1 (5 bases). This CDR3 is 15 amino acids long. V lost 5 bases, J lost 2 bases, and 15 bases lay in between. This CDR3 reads CASSLSGHTNTEAFF. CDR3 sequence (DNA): TGTGCCAGCAGTCTTTCCGGACACACCAACACTGAAGCTTTCTTT.

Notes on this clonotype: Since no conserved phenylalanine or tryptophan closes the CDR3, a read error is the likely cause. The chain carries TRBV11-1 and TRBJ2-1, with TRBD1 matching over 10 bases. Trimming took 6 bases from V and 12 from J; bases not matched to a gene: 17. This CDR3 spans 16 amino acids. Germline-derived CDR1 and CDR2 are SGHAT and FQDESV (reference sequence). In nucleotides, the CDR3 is TGTGCCAGCAGGCGGGACAGGGGATCCTTTGGGGGTGTGCAGTTCCTC. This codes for CASRRDRGSFGGVQFL.

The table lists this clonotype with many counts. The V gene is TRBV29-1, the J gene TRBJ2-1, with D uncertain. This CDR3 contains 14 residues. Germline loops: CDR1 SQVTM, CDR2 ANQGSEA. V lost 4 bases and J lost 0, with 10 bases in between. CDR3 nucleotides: TGCAGCGTTGTGAGGTATAGCTCCTACAATGAGCAGTTCTTC. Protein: CSVVRYSSYNEQFF.

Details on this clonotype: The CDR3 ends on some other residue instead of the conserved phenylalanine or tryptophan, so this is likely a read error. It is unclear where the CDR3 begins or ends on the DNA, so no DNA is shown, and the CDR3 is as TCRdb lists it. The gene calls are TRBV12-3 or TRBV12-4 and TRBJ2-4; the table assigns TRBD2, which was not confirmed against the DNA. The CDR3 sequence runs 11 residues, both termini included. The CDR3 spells CASSSSLRPYS.

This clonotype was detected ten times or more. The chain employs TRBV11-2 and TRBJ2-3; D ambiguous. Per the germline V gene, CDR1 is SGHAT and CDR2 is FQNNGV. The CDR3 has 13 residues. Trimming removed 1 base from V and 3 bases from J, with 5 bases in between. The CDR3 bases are TGTGCCAGCAGCTTAGGAAGTACAGATACGCAGTATTTT. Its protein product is CASSLGSTDTQYF.

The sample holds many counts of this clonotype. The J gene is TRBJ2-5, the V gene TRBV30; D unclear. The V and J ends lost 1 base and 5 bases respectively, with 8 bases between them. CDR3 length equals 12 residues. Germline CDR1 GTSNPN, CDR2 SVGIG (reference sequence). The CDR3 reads CAWSEVGETQYF. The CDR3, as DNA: TGTGCCTGGAGTGAAGTGGGGGAGACCCAGTACTTC.

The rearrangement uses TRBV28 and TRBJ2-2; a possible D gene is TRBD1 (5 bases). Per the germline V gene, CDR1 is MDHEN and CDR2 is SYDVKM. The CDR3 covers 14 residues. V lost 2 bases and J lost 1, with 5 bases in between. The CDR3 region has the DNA TGTGCCAGCAGTTTACAGGGGAACACCGGGGAGCTGTTTTTT. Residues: CASSLQGNTGELFF.

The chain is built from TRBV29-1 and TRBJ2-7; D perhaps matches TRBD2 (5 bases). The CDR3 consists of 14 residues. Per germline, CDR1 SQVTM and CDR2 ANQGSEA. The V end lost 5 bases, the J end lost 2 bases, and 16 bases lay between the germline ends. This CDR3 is CSVTPLDRAYEQYF. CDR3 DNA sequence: TGCAGCGTTACACCACTAGATAGGGCCTACGAGCAGTACTTC.

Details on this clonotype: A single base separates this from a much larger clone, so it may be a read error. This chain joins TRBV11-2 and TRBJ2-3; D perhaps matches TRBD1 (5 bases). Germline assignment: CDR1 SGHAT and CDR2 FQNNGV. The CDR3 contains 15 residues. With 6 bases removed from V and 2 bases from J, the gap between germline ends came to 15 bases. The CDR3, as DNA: TGTGCCAGCAGATTAAGTACAGGCCTCACAGATACGCAGTATTTT. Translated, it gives CASRLSTGLTDTQYF.

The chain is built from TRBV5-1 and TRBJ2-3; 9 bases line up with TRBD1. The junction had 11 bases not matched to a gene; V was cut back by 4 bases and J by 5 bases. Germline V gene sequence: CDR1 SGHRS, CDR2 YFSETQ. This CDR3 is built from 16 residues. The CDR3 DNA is TGCGCCAGCAGCGGTGGGACAGGGACCTGGAGAGATACGCAGTATTTT. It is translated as CASSGGTGTWRDTQYF.

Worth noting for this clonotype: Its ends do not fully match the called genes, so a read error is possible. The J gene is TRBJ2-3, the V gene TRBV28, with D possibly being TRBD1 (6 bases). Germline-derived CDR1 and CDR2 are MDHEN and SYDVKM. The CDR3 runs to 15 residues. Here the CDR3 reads CASIDRGWGTDTQYF. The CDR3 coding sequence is TGTGCCAGCATCGATAGGGGGTGGGGCACGGATACGCAGTATTTT.

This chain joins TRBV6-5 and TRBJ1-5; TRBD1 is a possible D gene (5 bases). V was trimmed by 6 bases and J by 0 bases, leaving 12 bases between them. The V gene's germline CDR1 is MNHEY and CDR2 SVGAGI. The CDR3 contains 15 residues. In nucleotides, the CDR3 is TGTGCCAGCAGGGTGGGAGGGGTTAGCAATCAGCCCCAGCATTTT. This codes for CASRVGGVSNQPQHF.

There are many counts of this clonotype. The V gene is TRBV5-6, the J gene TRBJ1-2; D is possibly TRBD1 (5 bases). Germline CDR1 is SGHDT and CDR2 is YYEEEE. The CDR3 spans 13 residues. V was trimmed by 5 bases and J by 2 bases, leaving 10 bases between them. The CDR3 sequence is CASRPGQNYGYTF. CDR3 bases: TGTGCCAGCAGGCCGGGGCAGAACTATGGCTACACCTTC.

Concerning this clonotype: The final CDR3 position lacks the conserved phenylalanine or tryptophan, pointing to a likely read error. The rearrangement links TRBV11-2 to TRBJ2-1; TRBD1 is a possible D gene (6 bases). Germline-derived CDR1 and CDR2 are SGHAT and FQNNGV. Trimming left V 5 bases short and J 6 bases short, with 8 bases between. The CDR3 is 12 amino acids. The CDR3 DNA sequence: TGTGCCAGCAGCACACAGGGCAATGAGCAGTTCTGC. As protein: CASSTQGNEQFC.

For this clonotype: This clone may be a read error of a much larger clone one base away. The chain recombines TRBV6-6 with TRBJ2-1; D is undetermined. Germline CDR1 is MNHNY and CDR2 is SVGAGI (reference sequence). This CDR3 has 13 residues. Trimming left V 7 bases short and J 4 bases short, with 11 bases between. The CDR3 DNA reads TGTGCCAGCAACCGGACGGAGTACAATGAGCAGTTCTTC. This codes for CASNRTEYNEQFF.

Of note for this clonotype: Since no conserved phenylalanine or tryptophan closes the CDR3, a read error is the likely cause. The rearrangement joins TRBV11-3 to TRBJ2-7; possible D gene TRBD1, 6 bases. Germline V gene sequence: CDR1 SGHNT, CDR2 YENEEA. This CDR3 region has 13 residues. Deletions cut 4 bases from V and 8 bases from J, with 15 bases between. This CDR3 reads CASSSVTGAQQYL. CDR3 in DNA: TGTGCCAGCAGCTCAGTGACAGGAGCCCAGCAGTACTTA.

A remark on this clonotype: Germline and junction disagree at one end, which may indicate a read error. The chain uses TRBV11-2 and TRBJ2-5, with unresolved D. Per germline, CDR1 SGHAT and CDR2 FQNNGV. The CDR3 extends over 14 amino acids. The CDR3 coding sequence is TGTGTCAGCAGCTTAGTCGACCGATTCGAGACCCAGTACTTC. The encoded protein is CVSSLVDRFETQYF.